This T cell receptor beta chain originates from a study of blood T cell repertoires in COVID-19. In the authors' methods: Estimated nucleated cell counts came from reference gene primer amplification. Clones were read by immunoSEQ multiplex PCR, and TCRdb kept only the in-frame ones, dropping some. The V and J calls and clone size were taken over from that table, and D and trimming were inferred from the DNA. Altogether roughly 250,000 clones are present, 91% being singletons, with the ten largest covering approximately 1.2%. The CDR3 totals 16 residues. CDR1 and CDR2 (germline): MNHEY, SVGAGI. Trimming removed 2 bases from V and 6 bases from J, with 16 bases in between. The study recruited people aged about 18 to 95 years across 24 US areas. Which cohort a participant joined came from the clinical history participants gave.

Sequenced sample: PBMCs or T cells enriched from blood (not recorded which). V and J are TRBV6-5 and TRBJ2-2; tentative D call: TRBD2 (6 bases). The receptor's source is a human donor in a cohort exposed to, infected with or recovered from COVID-19 (not recorded which). The donor label of this sample is uncertain. The CDR3 coding sequence is TGTGCCAGCAGTTACGTCGCGAGACTAGGCCCCGGGGAGCTGTTTTTT. Translating gives CASSYVARLGPGELFF.